The following is a T cell receptor (beta chain) sequence with its context. This sample was included in a study of blood T cell repertoires in COVID-19. Participants' own reports of clinical history determined their cohort assignment. Original data processing: Amplification with reference gene primers provided the estimates of nucleated cell counts. Profiling relied on immunoSEQ multiplex PCR, and the TCRdb table lists in-frame clones only, not all of them. The DNA gave D and trimming, while V, J and clone size come from that table. The table includes approximately 380,000 clones, 90% to 95% detected once. Sequenced: PBMCs or T cells enriched from blood (not recorded which). This receptor was taken from a woman in her thirties or forties who had been exposed to COVID-19.

The CDR3 bases are TGTGCCAGCAGCAAAAACCCTGGTAGCGGGAGGACCTCCTACAATGAGCAGTTCTTC. It specifies CASSKNPGSGRTSYNEQFF. The V and J genes are TRBV21-1 and TRBJ2-1; TRBD2 is the table's D call, not checked against the DNA. TRBV21-1 has pseudogene status. CDR3 length: 19 amino acids.